A single sample is the source of the 23 T cell receptor beta chains below, sequenced in a study of CD8+ T cells in alopecia areata. Extraction and reverse transcription of RNA yielded cDNA as the sequencing template. Here immunoSEQ multiplex PCR was the method, and the copy in TCRdb shows in-frame clones only, minus some. The sample lists roughly 150,000 clones, around 62% seen once, with 30% to 45% in the top ten. Input material: CD8+ T cells sorted from blood. The receptors stem from a human donor in good health.

The chain has TRBV7-9 and TRBJ2-7, with D perhaps matching TRBD1 (6 bases). V lost 5 bases to trimming and J lost 5 bases, with 22 bases between them. Germline V CDR1 and CDR2: SEHNR, FQNEAQ (reference sequence). The CDR3 has 16 residues. The CDR3, as DNA: TGTGCCAGCAGCACAGGGTCCGGGACCGCCACTCACGAGCAGTACTTC. It translates to CASSTGSGTATHEQYF.

A few counts support this clone. The genes are TRBV19 and TRBJ1-2, with D possibly matching TRBD1 (6 bases). Between the trimmed V and J ends, which lost 7 bases and 4 bases, there was a span of 19 bases. This CDR3 region has 15 residues. Germline lookup yields CDR1 LNHDA and CDR2 SQIVND (reference sequence). This chain's CDR3 is CASTESLDSFYGYTF. The CDR3 coding sequence is TGTGCCAGTACCGAATCCTTGGACAGCTTCTATGGCTACACCTTC.

The chain has TRBV6-1 and TRBJ2-7; D perhaps matches TRBD1 (5 bases). This CDR3 spans 13 amino acids. Germline V gene data show CDR1 as MNHNS and CDR2 as SASEGT. V dropped 5 bases and J dropped 1 base, with 9 bases sitting between them. The CDR3 loop reads CASSPRQSYEQYF. Written as DNA, the CDR3 is TGTGCCAGCAGTCCACGACAGTCCTACGAGCAGTACTTC.

The CDR3, as DNA: TGTGCCAGCAGTCATGGGACAGGGGGAGAGACCCAGTACTTC. This codes for CASSHGTGGETQYF. The genes are TRBV6-1 and TRBJ2-5, with TRBD1 matching 11 bases. CDR3 size: 14 residues. The trim removed 5 bases at V and 4 bases at J, leaving 3 bases unmatched. The germline V gene has CDR1 MNHNS and CDR2 SASEGT.

In its sample, this clone was seen a few times. The rearrangement joins TRBV27 to TRBJ1-5; 8 bases map to TRBD1. The trim removed 4 bases at V and 7 bases at J, leaving 3 bases unmatched. Germline lookup yields CDR1 MNHEY and CDR2 SMNVEV (reference sequence). This CDR3 has 13 residues. The CDR3 DNA follows: TGTGCCAGCAGTTCGGACAGGGACCAGCCCCAGCATTTT. This codes for CASSSDRDQPQHF.

This clone was picked up a small number of times. The rearrangement links TRBV23-1 to TRBJ2-1; D might be TRBD2 (5 bases). TRBV23-1 is designated an ORF whose function remains uncertain. CDR3 length equals 18 residues. V lost 4 bases and J 0 bases, leaving 19 bases between the germline ends. The CDR3 is CASSPWEKGDVSYNEQFF. The CDR3 nucleotides read TGCGCCAGCAGTCCTTGGGAGAAGGGAGATGTCTCCTACAATGAGCAGTTCTTC.

The genes are TRBV5-1 and TRBJ2-3; 10 nucleotides align to TRBD2. Trimming took 0 bases from V and 2 from J; bases not matched to a gene: 9. CDR1 SGHRS and CDR2 YFSETQ come from the germline V gene. This CDR3 has 18 residues. CDR3 in DNA: TGCGCCAGCAGCTTGGCCCTAGCGGGAGTGTCCGACACAGATACGCAGTATTTT. Translating gives CASSLALAGVSDTDTQYF.

The genes are TRBV29-1 and TRBJ1-1, with D uncertain. CDR3 length: 11 residues. Germline V gene data show CDR1 as SQVTM and CDR2 as ANQGSEA. Trimming shortened V by 5 bases and J by 1 base, and 5 bases separated the two germline ends. CDR3 residues: CSVMRNTEAFF. The CDR3 DNA follows: TGCAGCGTTATGAGGAACACTGAAGCTTTCTTT.

V and J are TRBV4-2 and TRBJ2-5; TRBD2 is a possible D gene (5 bases). The tail of the sequence fits TRBJ2-7 better, so the J call may be wrong. The CDR3 sequence is 17 residues long. From germline, CDR1 is LGHNA and CDR2 YNFKEQ. The CDR3 coding sequence is TGTGCCAGCAGCCAAGGGGAAACGGGGAAGCGGTGGGGCGAGCAGTACTTC. Amino acids: CASSQGETGKRWGEQYF.

The chain joins TRBV29-1 to TRBJ1-2; D is unresolved. CDR3 length: 11 amino acids. V shed 5 bases and J shed 5 bases, with 9 bases lying between them. CDR1 and CDR2 (germline): SQVTM, ANQGSEA. The CDR3 coding sequence is TGCAGCGTTTCCGGCCGATATGGCTACACCTTC. Translation gives CSVSGRYGYTF. The complete variable domain, with remaining parts taken from reference TRBV29-1 and TRBJ1-2, reads SAVISQKPSRDICQRGTSLTIQCQVDSQVTMMFWYRQQPGQSLTLIATANQGSEATYESGFVIDKFPISRPNLTFSTLTVSNMSPEDSSIYLCSVSGRYGYTFGSGTRLTVV.

This clone has more than one count but fewer than ten. The chain links TRBV6-6 to TRBJ2-7; D not resolved. Germline CDR1 reads MNHNY; CDR2 reads SVGAGI (reference sequence). The V gene lost 4 bases and the J gene lost 3 bases, with 4 bases spanning the gap. The CDR3 totals 11 residues. CDR3 region: CASSFLYEQYF. CDR3 bases: TGTGCCAGCAGTTTCCTCTACGAGCAGTACTTC.

Written as DNA, the CDR3 is TGCGCCAGCAGCCAAGTGGGGATCCCGAGGAGCATTCAGTACTTC. As protein: CASSQVGIPRSIQYF. This chain connects TRBV4-1 to TRBJ2-4; no clear D gene. Germline loops: CDR1 MGHRA, CDR2 YSYEKL. The CDR3 is made up of 15 amino acids. Trimming shortened V by 1 base and J by 9 bases, and 16 bases separated the two germline ends.

This clone was found a few times. The CDR3, as DNA: TGTGCCAGCAGTTTCGGCACAGATACGCAGTATTTT. Translated: CASSFGTDTQYF. The chain links TRBV6-5 to TRBJ2-3, with unresolved D. The V gene lost 4 bases and the J gene lost 1 base, with 3 bases spanning the gap. Per the germline V gene, CDR1 is MNHEY and CDR2 is SVGAGI. The CDR3 has 12 amino acids.

V gene TRBV29-1 combines with J gene TRBJ2-1; D gene uncertain. Germline CDR1 and CDR2: SQVTM and ANQGSEA. V shed 1 base and J shed 8 bases, with 15 bases lying between them. The CDR3 is made up of 14 amino acids. CDR3 amino acids: CSVEGTLAIDEQFF. As DNA, the CDR3 is TGCAGCGTTGAAGGGACCCTCGCTATTGATGAGCAGTTCTTC.

The J gene is TRBJ1-1, the V gene TRBV14, with unresolved D. Per the germline V gene, CDR1 is SGHDN and CDR2 is FVKESK. The V end lost 4 bases, the J end lost 2 bases, and 8 bases lay between the germline ends. CDR3 length: 13 residues. The CDR3 is CASSLLGNTEAFF. DNA for the CDR3: TGTGCCAGCAGCCTACTGGGTAACACTGAAGCTTTCTTT.

The chain joins TRBV6-5 to TRBJ2-3; 15 bases fit TRBD2. The junction had 3 bases not matched to a gene; V was cut back by 6 bases and J by 5 bases. Germline CDR1 reads MNHEY; CDR2 reads SVGAGI. The CDR3 sequence is 15 residues long. CDR3: CASRGLAGGLDTQYF. The DNA for the CDR3 is TGTGCCAGCAGAGGACTAGCGGGAGGGTTAGATACGCAGTATTTT.

V is TRBV27 and J is TRBJ2-1, with 9 bases aligning to TRBD1. The CDR3 covers 13 residues. Germline lookup yields CDR1 MNHEY and CDR2 SMNVEV (reference sequence). J gave up 14 bases and V 6 bases, and 11 bases lay outside the gene matches. CDR3: CASRSFEGDREFF. The DNA of the CDR3 is TGTGCCAGCAGGTCCTTTGAGGGGGACAGGGAGTTCTTC.

The chain recombines TRBV29-1 with TRBJ1-2; TRBD1 matches at 9 bases. V lost 7 bases to trimming and J lost 2 bases; unmatched junction nucleotides: 5. This CDR3 is built from 13 residues. The V gene's germline CDR1 is SQVTM and CDR2 ANQGSEA. CDR3 protein: CSAQGTGNYGYTF. The CDR3 DNA follows: TGCAGCGCCCAAGGGACAGGGAACTATGGCTACACCTTC.

The CDR3 protein is CSVDTGANYGYTF. The CDR3 DNA sequence: TGCAGCGTTGATACAGGGGCCAACTATGGCTACACCTTC. This chain links TRBV29-1 with TRBJ1-2; 7 bases fit TRBD1. Unmatched junction bases numbered 3, after V lost 3 bases and J lost 2 bases. The germline V gene has CDR1 SQVTM and CDR2 ANQGSEA. The CDR3 loop spans 13 amino acids.

The chain uses TRBV6-6 and TRBJ2-3, with 7 bases matching TRBD2. Germline V gives CDR1 MNHNY, CDR2 SVGAGI (reference sequence). With 0 bases clipped from V and 4 bases from J, the junction kept 4 bases outside the gene matches. The CDR3 consists of 15 residues. This CDR3 is CASSYSRLAADTQYF. In nucleotides, the CDR3 is TGTGCCAGCAGTTACTCGCGGCTAGCGGCAGATACGCAGTATTTT.

The chain couples TRBV25-1 to TRBJ1-4; no firm D call. The CDR3 is 12 amino acids. The germline gives CDR1 MGHDK, CDR2 SYGVNS. V was clipped by 1 base and J by 6 bases, with 3 bases between them. The CDR3 DNA reads as TGTGCCAGCAGTGAATTGGATGAAAAACTGTTTTTT. Residues: CASSELDEKLFF.

The rearrangement joins TRBV29-1 to TRBJ1-2, with D perhaps TRBD1 (6 bases). CDR3 length: 14 amino acids. From germline, CDR1 is SQVTM and CDR2 ANQGSEA. V dropped 4 bases and J dropped 4 bases, with 16 bases sitting between them. The CDR3 reads CSVVTTGSSYGYTF. CDR3 DNA sequence: TGCAGCGTTGTGACTACAGGGTCCAGCTATGGCTACACCTTC.

The chain carries TRBV30 and TRBJ2-2, with 9 nucleotides matching TRBD2. This CDR3 has 17 residues. V dropped 0 bases and J dropped 2; count of bases not matched to a gene: 7. CDR1 and CDR2 (germline): GTSNPN, SVGIG (reference sequence). The CDR3 loop is CAWSVKGGRDNTGELFF. In DNA, the CDR3 is TGTGCCTGGAGTGTAAAGGGCGGGAGGGACAACACCGGGGAGCTGTTTTTT.